This entry lists 23 T cell receptor beta chains sequenced from one sample in a study of tumor-infiltrating lymphocytes in primary liver carcinoma. Constant-region priming of roughly 490 ng total RNA yielded TCR beta cDNA. Construction of TCR beta libraries relied on three successive nested multiplex PCR rounds employing slightly modified ARM-PCR. A C-beta reverse primer and TRBV1-TRBV30 forward primers served in each of the first two PCR rounds, at 9 to 10 cycles apiece. MiXCR was run by TCRdb on the multiplex PCR reads, yielding one entry per CDR3 protein. The table records about 84,000 distinct CDR3 sequences, 72% of them present only once. RNA and DNA were co-extracted from about 20-30 mg of unsorted bulk tissue. Sample: liver tumor tissue from sampling region 1. Subset given: tumor region T1, superior pole. All receptors derive from a man in his forties with primary liver carcinoma and hepatitis B virus infection.

Details on this clonotype: A much larger clone differs from this one at a single base, so this may be a read error. V gene TRBV5-1 combines with J gene TRBJ2-2; D tentatively reads TRBD1 or TRBD2 (5 bases each). Per germline, CDR1 SGHRS and CDR2 YFSETQ. The CDR3 spans 13 residues. The CDR3 DNA reads as TGCGTCAGCGAGGGGCCGAGGCCCGGGGAGCTGTTTTTT. It translates to CVSEGPRPGELFF.

Of note for this clonotype: Because it lacks the conserved phenylalanine or tryptophan at the end, this CDR3 is likely a read error. J is TRBJ2-3 and V is TRBV4-1; no firm D call. This CDR3 has 14 residues. V was pared by 0 bases and J by 4 bases, with 8 bases between. CDR1 is MGHRA, CDR2 YSYEKL, per germline. The CDR3, as DNA: TGCGCCAGCAGCCAAGACCATTTGGCAGATACGCAGTATGTT. Amino acids: CASSQDHLADTQYV.

Comment on this clonotype: A much larger clone is a single base away; this may be a read error. The V call is TRBV5-1, the J call TRBJ2-1, with 9 bases identical to TRBD1. This CDR3 comprises 14 residues. The germline gives CDR1 SGHRS, CDR2 YFSETQ. This CDR3 reads CASSSGQGYDEEFF. CDR3 in DNA: TGCGCCAGCAGCTCGGGACAGGGATACGATGAGGAGTTCTTC.

On this clonotype: At one boundary the junction diverges from the germline segment, which might be a read error. The chain has TRBV6-2 or TRBV6-3 and TRBJ2-5; D gene uncertain. The CDR3 extends over 15 amino acids. Germline V CDR1 and CDR2: MNHEY, SVGEGT. CDR3 in DNA: TGTGCCAACAGTCACCCTCCTGGGCTGCCGGGGACCCAGTACTTC. Translation gives CANSHPPGLPGTQYF.

The gene calls are TRBV5-6 and TRBJ1-2; 9 bases line up with TRBD1. V lost 3 bases, J lost 12 bases, and 15 bases stayed unmatched. CDR1 is SGHDT, CDR2 YYEEEE, per germline. This CDR3 is 15 amino acids long. As DNA, the CDR3 is TGTGCCAGCAGCTCACAGGGGGCTAGGAACTATGGTCACACCTTC. Encoded protein: CASSSQGARNYGHTF. Complete variable domain (other parts from reference TRBV5-6 and TRBJ1-2): DAGVTQSPTHLIKTRGQQVTLRCSPKSGHDTVSWYQQALGQGPQFIFQYYEEEERQRGNFPDRFSGHQFPNYSSELNVNALLLGDSALYLCASSSQGARNYGHTFGSGTRLTVV.

Comment on this clonotype: Germline is not matched at one junction end, which may reflect a read error. This chain connects TRBV7-8 to TRBJ2-2, with D possibly matching TRBD2 (5 bases). Germline CDR1 is SGHVS and CDR2 is FQNEAQ. The CDR3 spans 16 residues. CDR3 protein: CASSPLRVPNTGEQFF. The CDR3 DNA reads as TGTGCCAGTAGCCCCCTTCGAGTACCGAACACCGGGGAGCAGTTTTTT.

This clonotype was counted at least ten times. This rearrangement joins TRBV6-2 or TRBV6-3 to TRBJ2-3; 12 nucleotides match TRBD2. The germline CDR1 and CDR2 sequences are MNHEY and SVGEGT. The CDR3 is 15 residues long. The trim removed 4 bases at V and 4 bases at J, leaving 3 bases unmatched. The CDR3 spells CASSSPSGRADTQYF. The CDR3 region has the DNA TGTGCCAGCAGTTCCCCTAGCGGGAGGGCAGATACGCAGTATTTT.

Concerning this clonotype: The junction departs from the called germline gene at one end, perhaps through a read error. The chain couples TRBV28 to TRBJ1-2, with D perhaps matching TRBD1 (5 bases). This CDR3 is built from 14 residues. From germline, CDR1 is MDHEN and CDR2 SYDVKM. The CDR3 DNA reads as TGTGCCAGCAGTCGACAGCCGCCCGCAGGAGGCTGCACCTTC. Amino acids: CASSRQPPAGGCTF.

For this clonotype: One end of the junction does not line up with germline, which may come from a read error. The chain combines TRBV6-2 or TRBV6-3 with TRBJ1-1, with D possibly being TRBD1 (6 bases). The germline V gene has CDR1 MNHEY and CDR2 SVGEGT. The CDR3 is 13 residues long. The CDR3 spells CASGGRLNAEAFF. In nucleotides, the CDR3 is TGTGCCAGCGGGGGCAGATTGAACGCTGAAGCTTTCTTT.

As for this clonotype: A much more abundant neighbour one base away suggests this may be a read error. The chain recombines TRBV2 with TRBJ1-4; no clear D gene. Germline CDR1 reads SNHLY; CDR2 reads FYNNEI. The CDR3 covers 9 residues. CDR3 sequence: CVVREKLFF. Here the CDR3 DNA reads TGTGTCGTCCGGGAAAAACTGTTTTTT.

This clonotype occurred many times. The gene calls are TRBV12-3 or TRBV12-4 and TRBJ2-1; D remains unclear. Trimming pared 4 bases from V and 2 bases from J, leaving 6 bases between. The CDR3 sequence is 13 residues long. Written as DNA, the CDR3 is TGTGCCAGCAGTTGGGAAACCTACAATGAGCAGTTCTTC. Its translation: CASSWETYNEQFF.

The V gene is TRBV29-1, the J gene TRBJ2-5; a possible D gene is TRBD1 (8 bases). The ends were cut back, 4 bases at V and 14 bases at J, with 23 bases in the middle. This CDR3 is 13 amino acids long. The germline gives CDR1 SQVTM, CDR2 ANQGSEA. As DNA, the CDR3 is TGCAGCGTTGGAGGACAGGGAGGGGAGATCCAATACTTC. Its translation is CSVGGQGGEIQYF.

The chain is built from TRBV24-1 and TRBJ1-2; the D is unclear. The germline V gene has CDR1 KGHDR and CDR2 SFDVKD. The CDR3 loop spans 12 amino acids. Trimming took 6 bases from V and 5 from J, leaving 9 bases between them. In nucleotides, the CDR3 is TGTGCCACCAGTCCAGGTAGTTATGGCTACACCTTC. Translated, it gives CATSPGSYGYTF.

Of note for this clonotype: The germline gene is not matched at one end of the junction; a read error may be the cause. The rearrangement uses TRBV6-5 and TRBJ2-7, with 9 bases lining up with TRBD1. Per the germline V gene, CDR1 is MNHEY and CDR2 is SVGAGI. This CDR3 contains 14 residues. This CDR3 is CASSYIETGGERYF. Written as DNA, the CDR3 is TGTGCCAGCAGTTACATCGAAACAGGGGGCGAGCGGTACTTC.

The rearrangement joins TRBV28 to TRBJ2-1; tentative D call: TRBD1 (6 bases). The ends were cut back, 6 bases at V and 4 bases at J, with 22 bases in the middle. This CDR3 is built from 17 residues. The germline V gene has CDR1 MDHEN and CDR2 SYDVKM. The DNA of the CDR3 is TGTGCCAGCAGCCCCTCTATCGGAAGGGGGAATTACAATGAGCAGTTCTTC. It translates to CASSPSIGRGNYNEQFF.

This clonotype was observed many times. The chain has TRBV12-3 or TRBV12-4 and TRBJ1-2; possible D gene TRBD1, 5 bases. The CDR3 is 15 amino acids. Deletions cut 5 bases from V and 0 bases from J, with 13 bases between. CDR3 DNA sequence: TGTGCCAGCAGTACCTCCGACAGCTCTAACTATGGCTACACCTTC. As protein: CASSTSDSSNYGYTF.

Of note for this clonotype: A junction boundary mismatches the germline segment, possibly from a read error. The chain joins TRBV10-3 to TRBJ2-5, with D perhaps TRBD2 (6 bases). This CDR3 is built from 11 residues. Germline CDR1 reads ENHRY; CDR2 reads SYGVKD. The CDR3 spells CAVSWGEIQYF. The CDR3, as DNA: TGTGCCGTCAGTTGGGGGGAGATCCAGTACTTC.

A word on this clonotype: As the CDR3 is not closed by the conserved phenylalanine or tryptophan, this likely results from a read error. The CDR3 spells CAIMGLGAGDDEQFC. The CDR3, as DNA: TGTGCCATCATGGGTTTAGGGGCGGGAGATGATGAGCAGTTCTGC. This chain uses TRBV10-3 with TRBJ2-1; 7 nucleotides line up with TRBD2. This CDR3 has 15 amino acids. V gave up 7 bases and J gave up 8 bases; unmatched junction bases: 14. Germline assignment: CDR1 ENHRY and CDR2 SYGVKD.

Notes on this clonotype: A junction boundary mismatches the germline segment, possibly from a read error. V usage is TRBV12-3 or TRBV12-4 and J usage is TRBJ1-1; D remains ambiguous. CDR3 length equals 14 residues. CDR3 coding DNA: TGTGCCAGCAGTTTAGGACGGTCAAACACTGAAGCCTTATTT. Residues: CASSLGRSNTEALF.

As to this clonotype: This may come from a read error, since a much larger clone is one base off. The gene calls are TRBV6-1 and TRBJ2-5, with D unclear. Per the germline V gene, CDR1 is MNHNS and CDR2 is SASEGT. This CDR3 comprises 14 residues. CDR3 sequence: CASRSRFIQESQYF. The CDR3 DNA is TGTGCCAGCAGATCGCGCTTTATTCAAGAGAGCCAGTACTTC.

This clonotype was observed once. The chain carries TRBV4-1 and TRBJ2-7; D gene uncertain. CDR3 size: 14 residues. Trimming took off 3 bases at V and 2 bases at J, with 11 bases between the two ends. Germline CDR1 MGHRA, CDR2 YSYEKL. The CDR3 nucleotides read TGCGCCAGCAGCCATGATGGGCAGGCCTACGAGCAGTACTTC. This encodes CASSHDGQAYEQYF.

This clonotype was seen repeatedly, ten times or more. This chain uses TRBV11-2 with TRBJ2-2, with 7 bases aligning to TRBD2. The CDR3 spans 16 residues. Trimming took 5 bases from V and 6 from J; bases not matched to a gene: 12. Germline V gene lookup returns CDR1 SGHAT and CDR2 FQNNGV. CDR3 nucleotide sequence: TGTGCCAGCAGCCCACGGGCGAGCGGGATATCCGGGGAGCTGTTTTTT. Its translation is CASSPRASGISGELFF.

About this clonotype itself: A junction end diverges from the germline sequence, so it may reflect a read error. The chain carries TRBV11-2 and TRBJ1-1; D is unclear. Germline V CDR1 and CDR2: SGHAT, FQNNGV. The CDR3 is 14 amino acids. This chain's CDR3 is CVSSTAGSVTEALF. The CDR3 nucleotides read TGTGTCAGCAGCACAGCCGGTTCCGTAACTGAGGCTCTCTTT.